Listed below are T cell receptor beta chains from one sample, sequenced in a study of technical replicates of blood from a handful of donors. Assay used: immunoSEQ multiplex PCR; TCRdb lists only in-frame clones, some missing. The table has about 81,000 clones, roughly four fifths seen once. Sequenced material: PBMCs. Source of these receptors: a human donor in good health. Some clones in this sample may be carry-over from other donors' samples. Each CDR3 is given with its conserved first and last residue. Each record gives: clone size, J gene, D gene, V gene, CDR3 DNA, CDR3 protein. A D gene is named only where the DNA matches it firmly. Not every row has a clone size; where given, it reads once, few, many or a size class.

abundance: once; j_gene: TRBJ2-5; d_gene: -; v_gene: TRBV19; CDR3nt: TGTGCCAGTAGTAATCGTCGGGGAGGAGAGACCCAGTACTTC; CDR3aa: CASSNRRGGETQYF
abundance: -; j_gene: TRBJ1-2; d_gene: TRBD1; v_gene: TRBV4-2; CDR3nt: TGTGCCAGCAGCCAAACACAGGGGACCTATGGCTACACCTTC; CDR3aa: CASSQTQGTYGYTF
abundance: -; j_gene: TRBJ2-7; d_gene: -; v_gene: TRBV29-1; CDR3nt: TGCAGCGTCAAAAAACAGGGATTGGCGTCTGAGCAGTACTTC; CDR3aa: CSVKKQGLASEQYF
abundance: -; j_gene: TRBJ1-1; d_gene: -; v_gene: TRBV5-1; CDR3nt: TGCGCCAGCTTAAGGGATTGGGGGGGCACTGAAGCTTTCTTT; CDR3aa: CASLRDWGGTEAFF
abundance: -; j_gene: TRBJ2-2; d_gene: -; v_gene: TRBV15; CDR3nt: TGTGCCACCAGCAGAGATCCCAGGGCCTCCACCGGGGAGCTGTTTTTT; CDR3aa: CATSRDPRASTGELFF
abundance: once; j_gene: TRBJ2-3; d_gene: TRBD2; v_gene: TRBV4-2; CDR3nt: TGTGCCAGCAGCCAATGCCAGCGGGGGACAGATACGCAGTATTTT; CDR3aa: CASSQCQRGTDTQYF
abundance: -; j_gene: TRBJ1-2; d_gene: -; v_gene: TRBV27; CDR3nt: TGTGCCAGCAACCCAGGGTGGGGGCTACACTATGGCTACACCTTC; CDR3aa: CASNPGWGLHYGYTF
abundance: -; j_gene: TRBJ2-3; d_gene: TRBD2; v_gene: TRBV29-1; CDR3nt: TGCAGCGTTGAAGAAAGCGGGACTAGTAGGGGTACGCAGTATTTT; CDR3aa: CSVEESGTSRGTQYF
abundance: -; j_gene: TRBJ2-7; d_gene: TRBD1; v_gene: TRBV7-9; CDR3nt: TGTGCCAGCAGCCACGGTATGGGGACAGCCTCTTCCTACGAGCAGTACTTC; CDR3aa: CASSHGMGTASSYEQYF
abundance: -; j_gene: TRBJ1-2; d_gene: TRBD1; v_gene: TRBV5-1; CDR3nt: TGCGCCAGCAGTAATGACGGGACAGTCTATGGCTACACCTTC; CDR3aa: CASSNDGTVYGYTF
abundance: -; j_gene: TRBJ2-7; d_gene: -; v_gene: TRBV6-5; CDR3nt: TGTGCCAGCAATCCCGGGCAGTACTTC; CDR3aa: CASNPGQYF
abundance: -; j_gene: TRBJ2-7; d_gene: TRBD2; v_gene: TRBV28; CDR3nt: TGTGCCAGCAGGATAGCGGGCCCCTACGAGCAGTACTTC; CDR3aa: CASRIAGPYEQYF
abundance: -; j_gene: TRBJ1-1; d_gene: -; v_gene: TRBV30; CDR3nt: TGTGCCTGGACCACACTATTGAACACTGAAGCTTTCTTT; CDR3aa: CAWTTLLNTEAFF
abundance: few; j_gene: TRBJ2-7; d_gene: TRBD1; v_gene: TRBV11-2; CDR3nt: TGTGCCAGCAGCTCAATCGGGACAGCCTTAAAGCACGAGCAGTACTTC; CDR3aa: CASSSIGTALKHEQYF
abundance: -; j_gene: TRBJ1-4; d_gene: TRBD1; v_gene: TRBV9; CDR3nt: TGTGCCAGCAGCCCCCAACAGGGGACAGGTGAAAAACTGTTTTTT; CDR3aa: CASSPQQGTGEKLFF
abundance: -; j_gene: TRBJ1-1; d_gene: -; v_gene: TRBV27; CDR3nt: TGTGCCAGCAGTTATCGGGGGAACACTGAAGCTTTCTTT; CDR3aa: CASSYRGNTEAFF
abundance: -; j_gene: TRBJ1-1; d_gene: TRBD1; v_gene: TRBV29-1; CDR3nt: TGCAGCGTTGTGGGACAGATAAACACTGAAGCTTTCTTT; CDR3aa: CSVVGQINTEAFF